The source of this T cell receptor (beta chain) is a study of T cell responses to AZD1222 COVID-19 vaccine. Overall study findings and caveats: The study reported that nearly half of spike-specific TCRs target unmutated variant regions. The donors showed a predominance of white British ancestry and of females, with possible underestimation of clonal diversity. Across the whole spike, CD4 TCRs peaked at regions 160-218 and 743-854.

This table comes from immunoSEQ multiplex PCR, and its TCRdb copy is limited to in-frame clones, with some not included. The table lists 140,000 to 150,000 clones, approximately 85% of them singletons. Points on this clone: Its antigen is currently unknown.

The CDR3 loop spans 13 amino acids. Germline CDR1 and CDR2: SQVTM and ANQGSEA. Trimming took off 5 bases at V and 5 bases at J, with 10 bases between the two ends. The starting material was peripheral blood, obtained on day 0 of AZD1222 vaccination. The source is an adult in good health. This chain links TRBV29-1 with TRBJ1-6; D unclear. The CDR3 region is CSVQRGDNSPLHF. The CDR3 DNA reads as TGCAGCGTTCAAAGAGGAGATAATTCACCCCTCCACTTT.